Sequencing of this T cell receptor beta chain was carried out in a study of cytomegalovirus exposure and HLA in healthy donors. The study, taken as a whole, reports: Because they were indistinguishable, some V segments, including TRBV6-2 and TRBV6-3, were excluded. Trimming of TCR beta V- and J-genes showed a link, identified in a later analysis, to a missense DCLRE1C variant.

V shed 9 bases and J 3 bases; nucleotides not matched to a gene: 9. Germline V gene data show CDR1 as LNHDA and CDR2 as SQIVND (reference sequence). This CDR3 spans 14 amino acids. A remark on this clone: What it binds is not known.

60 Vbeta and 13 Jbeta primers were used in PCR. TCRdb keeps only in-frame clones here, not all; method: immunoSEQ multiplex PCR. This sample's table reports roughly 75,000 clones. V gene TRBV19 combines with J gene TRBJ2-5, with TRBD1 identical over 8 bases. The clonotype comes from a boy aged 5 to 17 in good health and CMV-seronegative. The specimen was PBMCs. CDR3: CARYRDRREETQYF. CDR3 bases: TGTGCCAGATATCGGGACAGGAGAGAAGAGACCCAGTACTTC.